This T cell receptor beta chain was profiled in a study of blood T cell repertoires in COVID-19. Across the study: The origin of the acute and convalescent COVID-19 samples was the United States, Italy and Spain.

Authors' analysis steps: Reference gene primers were amplified, and this amplification served to estimate nucleated cell counts. This table comes from immunoSEQ multiplex PCR, and its TCRdb copy is limited to in-frame clones, with some not included. That table is the source of V, J and clone size, and D and trimming were worked out from the DNA. This sample yields some 320,000 clones, of which approximately 88% are seen a single time; 5.5% to 8% belongs to the top ten. The sequencing input was peripheral blood. This receptor was identified in a woman under 40 who had recovered from COVID-19.

CDR3 bases: TGTGCCAGCAGTGCTTGGGGGGATAGCAATCAGCCCCAGCATTTT. Its protein product is CASSAWGDSNQPQHF. The rearrangement links TRBV9 to TRBJ1-5; maybe TRBD1 (5 bases). The CDR3 is made up of 15 amino acids. Germline CDR1 reads SGDLS; CDR2 reads YYNGEE. V was shortened by 5 bases and J by 0 bases, with 12 bases between the two germline ends.